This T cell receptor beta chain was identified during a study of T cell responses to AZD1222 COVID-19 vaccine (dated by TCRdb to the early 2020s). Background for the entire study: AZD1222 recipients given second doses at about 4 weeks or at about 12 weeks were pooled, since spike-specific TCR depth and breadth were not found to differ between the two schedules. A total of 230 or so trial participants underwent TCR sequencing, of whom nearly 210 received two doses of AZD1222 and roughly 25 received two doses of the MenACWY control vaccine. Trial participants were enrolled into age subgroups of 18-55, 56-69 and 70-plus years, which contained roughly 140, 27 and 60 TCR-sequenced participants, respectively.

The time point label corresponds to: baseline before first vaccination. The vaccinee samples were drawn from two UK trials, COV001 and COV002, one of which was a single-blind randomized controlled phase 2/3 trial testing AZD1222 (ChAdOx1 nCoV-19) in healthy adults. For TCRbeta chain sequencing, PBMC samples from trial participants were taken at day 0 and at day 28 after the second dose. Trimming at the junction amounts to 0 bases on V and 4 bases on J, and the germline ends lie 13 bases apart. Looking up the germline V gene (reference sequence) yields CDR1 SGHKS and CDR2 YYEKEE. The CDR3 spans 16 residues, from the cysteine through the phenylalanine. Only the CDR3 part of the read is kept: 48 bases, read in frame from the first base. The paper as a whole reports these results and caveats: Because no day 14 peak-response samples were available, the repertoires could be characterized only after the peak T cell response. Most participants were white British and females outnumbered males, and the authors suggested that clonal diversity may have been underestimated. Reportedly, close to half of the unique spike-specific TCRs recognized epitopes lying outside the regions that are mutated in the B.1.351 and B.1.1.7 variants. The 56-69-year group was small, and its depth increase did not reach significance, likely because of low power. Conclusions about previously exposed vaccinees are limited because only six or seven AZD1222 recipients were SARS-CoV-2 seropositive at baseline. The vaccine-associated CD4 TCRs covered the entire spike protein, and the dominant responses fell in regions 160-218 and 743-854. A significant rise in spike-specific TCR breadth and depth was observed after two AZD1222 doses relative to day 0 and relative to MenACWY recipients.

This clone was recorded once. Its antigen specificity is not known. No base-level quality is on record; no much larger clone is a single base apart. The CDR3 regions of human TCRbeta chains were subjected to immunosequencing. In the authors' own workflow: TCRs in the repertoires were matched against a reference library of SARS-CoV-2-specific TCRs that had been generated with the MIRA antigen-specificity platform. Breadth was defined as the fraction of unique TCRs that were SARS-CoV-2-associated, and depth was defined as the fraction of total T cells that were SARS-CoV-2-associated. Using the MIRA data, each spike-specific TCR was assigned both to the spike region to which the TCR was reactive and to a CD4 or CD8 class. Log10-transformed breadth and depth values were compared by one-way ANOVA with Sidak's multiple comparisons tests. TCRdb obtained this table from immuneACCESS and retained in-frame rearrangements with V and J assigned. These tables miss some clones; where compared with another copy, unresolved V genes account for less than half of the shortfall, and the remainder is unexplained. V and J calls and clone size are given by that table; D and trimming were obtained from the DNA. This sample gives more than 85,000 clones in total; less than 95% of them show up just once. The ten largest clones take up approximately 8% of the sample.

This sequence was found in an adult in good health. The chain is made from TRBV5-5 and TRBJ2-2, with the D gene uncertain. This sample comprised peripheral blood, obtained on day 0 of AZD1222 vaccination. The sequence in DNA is TGTGCCAGCAGCTTGGTTACAGCCAAGGGCACCGGGGAGCTGTTTTTT. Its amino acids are CASSLVTAKGTGELFF.